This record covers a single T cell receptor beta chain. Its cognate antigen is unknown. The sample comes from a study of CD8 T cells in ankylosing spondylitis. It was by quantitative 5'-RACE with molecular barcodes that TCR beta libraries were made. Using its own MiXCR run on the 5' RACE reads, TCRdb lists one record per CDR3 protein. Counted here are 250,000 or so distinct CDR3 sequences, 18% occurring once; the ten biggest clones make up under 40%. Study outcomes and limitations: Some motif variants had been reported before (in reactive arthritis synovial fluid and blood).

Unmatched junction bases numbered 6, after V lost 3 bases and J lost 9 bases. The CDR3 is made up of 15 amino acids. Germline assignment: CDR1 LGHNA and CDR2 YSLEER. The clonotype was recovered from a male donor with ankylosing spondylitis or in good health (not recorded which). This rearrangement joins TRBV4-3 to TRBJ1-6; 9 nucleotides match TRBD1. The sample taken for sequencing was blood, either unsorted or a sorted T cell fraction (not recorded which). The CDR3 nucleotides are TGCGCCAGCAGCCAGAACAGGGGGCTGGGTTCACCCCTCCACTTT. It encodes CASSQNRGLGSPLHF.